This TCR beta chain was identified in a study of monozygotic twins with inflammatory bowel disease (dated by TCRdb to the late 2010s). For context, the study as a whole: The full study comprised 28 monozygotic twin pairs: nine German pairs (four IBD-concordant, five IBD-discordant) and 19 IBD-discordant Danish pairs. Disease-associated traits were sought mainly through comparisons between IBD patients and their genetically identical healthy co-twins within discordant pairs. Each individual had, on average, about 151 000 unique TCRalpha sequences and 181 000 unique TCRbeta sequences available for analysis. The paper's findings and limits, for the study overall: Distinction between different T cell subtypes could not be achieved in the analysis. IBD patients shared fewer clonotypes with other individuals than healthy twins did, most markedly in patients showing signs of disease activity. Concordant and discordant twins showed no difference in repertoire similarity, possibly because of limited statistical power. No single strong signal or clonotype linked to IBD turned up in the results, so the idea that one exists was not supported. Measured by the inverse Simpson index, TCRbeta repertoire diversity was lower in IBD patients than in their healthy co-twins. Because patients received different immunosuppressive treatments, the repertoires may have picked up extra background noise and variability between individuals.

Library method: 5' RACE. Each TCR library was prepared from roughly 3.5 ug of total RNA. For each sample, cDNA synthesis with SMARTScribe reverse transcriptase was split into eight separate reactions. During cDNA synthesis, template switching introduced unique molecular identifiers that contained a 6-nucleotide sample barcode. TCRalpha and TCRbeta cDNA was amplified by two nested PCRs of approximately 17 and 9 cycles, with bead purification after each PCR. Before amplification, the cDNA was both treated with uracil DNA-glycosylase and purified with the QIAquick PCR purification kit. The second PCR was the step at which Illumina TruSeq-compatible adapters and sample-specific barcodes were added. TapeStation and Qubit were used to check library quality and concentration, and 5 ng of each library went into the pool. Sequencing of the pooled libraries was done on an Illumina HiSeq2500 single-index Rapid Run using custom sequencing primers and 2 x 100 bp reads. The study's processing was this. MiGEC version 1.2.6 was used for UMI-based consensus assembly, which corrected PCR and sequencing errors. MiXCR version 2.1.1 was used to carry out V(D)J alignment, clonotype assembly and CDR3 extraction. Normalisation of gene usage, clonotype sharing and MAIT/NKT TCR abundance was achieved by analysing the top 1000, 10 000 and 20 000 clonotypes per sample. Diversity was computed as the inverse Simpson index with the vegan R package after downsampling to 27 000 UMIs. Paired Mann-Whitney U tests were applied to discordant twin pairs, and Benjamini-Hochberg correction was used for multiple testing. The reads, reprocessed by TCRdb, yield one row per CDR3 protein sequence and no DNA. It is TCRdb's table, rather than the study itself, that gives the V and J calls and clone size. The sample has roughly 100,000 distinct CDR3 sequences on record. Of the sample, under 2.5% is held by the ten largest clones.

About this clonotype itself: It lacks a known antigen.

Based on the germline V gene (reference sequence), the CDR1 and CDR2 sequences are LGHDT and YNNKEL. Reading from cysteine to phenylalanine, the CDR3 counts 15 amino acids. DNA for this receptor is not on file. From each donor, an approximately 2.5 ml peripheral blood sample was collected into PAXgene tubes and kept at -80 degrees C. Without T cell sorting, total RNA was isolated from whole blood using the PAXgene blood miRNA kit on an automated QIAcube. Deep TCRalpha and TCRbeta repertoire profiling with unique molecular barcoding was performed on peripheral blood of monozygotic twin pairs concordant or discordant for inflammatory bowel disease. Smoking habits were recorded for all twin pairs, and individuals were classified as current, former or never smokers.

The receptor was derived from a human donor with ulcerative colitis or Crohn's disease, or a healthy co-twin of an affected twin (not recorded which). Here the chain combines TRBV3-1 and TRBJ2-1; the TRBD2 assignment by TCRdb is unverifiable without DNA. The sequencing sample was made of blood. CDR3 protein: CASSQGTSSRNEQFF.